This T cell receptor beta chain came from a study of human CD8 memory T cell subsets. It was CCR7+ PD-1+ TIGIT+ early memory CD8+ T cells with exhausted-like traits that constituted TPEX cells. Total CD8+ T cells underwent enrichment via negative magnetic separation. There are 16 residues in the CDR3. Germline loops: CDR1 MGHRA, CDR2 YSYEKL. UMI-labeled 5' RACE was used, and it produced the TCR beta libraries. Original processing methods: Individual TCR beta libraries contained between roughly 2,700 and 20,000 functional CDR3 beta clonotypes each. TCRdb reprocessed the 5' RACE reads and keeps a single row for each CDR3 protein, giving no DNA. Here the V and J calls rest on TCRdb's processing, not on the authors' analysis. Its table records more than 5,500 distinct CDR3 sequences.

The specimen sequenced was CD8+ T cells from PBMCs. This chain joins TRBV4-1 and TRBJ2-5; TCRdb calls TRBD2, which cannot be checked without DNA. The TCR comes from a human donor in good health. CDR3 in amino acids: CASSHRTSGDQETQYF.